This section outlines one T cell receptor beta chain sequence together with its context. The data were obtained in a study of blood T cell repertoires in COVID-19. Across the study: The analysed material was cDNA or gDNA that came from T cells, B-cell-depleted T cells, or PBMCs.

The repertoire was sequenced with immunoSEQ multiplex PCR; TCRdb's copy has only in-frame clones and lacks some. Of some 240,000 clones listed, around 84% are singletons. Specimen: peripheral blood. The origin of this receptor is a woman in her forties who had recovered from COVID-19.

The CDR3 bases are TGTGCCAGCAGTTTATACTTGACAGGGGCCAATTACGAGCAGTACTTC. This sequence encodes CASSLYLTGANYEQYF. The gene calls are TRBV28 and TRBJ2-7; 8 bases map to TRBD1. V lost 1 base and J lost 4; bases outside the gene matches: 9. Germline assignment: CDR1 MDHEN and CDR2 SYDVKM. The CDR3 is made up of 16 amino acids.